This T cell receptor beta chain was profiled in a study of CD8 T cells in ankylosing spondylitis. Findings of the study overall: Reports say disease-linked clones showed up significantly more in matched ankylosing spondylitis synovial fluid. Some motif variants were previously reported in reactive arthritis synovial fluid and blood.

Trimming took 2 bases from V and 8 from J, leaving 12 bases between them. CDR1 is DFQATT, CDR2 SNEGSKA, per germline (reference sequence). The CDR3 is made up of 13 amino acids. Libraries for TCR beta were made by quantitative 5'-RACE with molecular barcodes. TCRdb re-analysed the 5' RACE reads in MiXCR, keeping a single row per CDR3 protein. Among approximately 290,000 distinct CDR3 sequences listed, around 20% were seen once. The table lists this clonotype with a few counts. Its specificity is not known. Sequencing was done on a sample of blood, either unsorted or a sorted T cell fraction (not recorded which). The sequence came from a female donor with ankylosing spondylitis or in good health (not recorded which). The chain combines TRBV20-1 with TRBJ1-4; D call uncertain. The CDR3 DNA reads TGCAGTGCTAGACCTACTCAGAGGGAAAAACTGTTTTTT. Translation: CSARPTQREKLFF.